This T cell receptor beta chain was profiled in a study of blood T cell repertoires in COVID-19. About the study: Donors in the United States, Italy and Spain gave samples during acute or convalescent COVID-19. PBMCs, B-cell-depleted T cells, or T cells were the source of the cDNA or gDNA that made up the material.

Trimming removed 6 bases from V and 5 bases from J; junction bases left unmatched: 9. The CDR3 totals 15 residues. The germline V gene encodes CDR1 MNHEY and CDR2 SMNVEV (reference sequence). Sequencing was performed with immunoSEQ multiplex PCR; in TCRdb, only in-frame clones are kept and a portion is missing. This sample has about 190,000 clones, with around 90% found just once. Only one count was recorded for this clone. V usage is TRBV27 and J usage is TRBJ2-3; 9 positions agree with TRBD1. Specimen: peripheral blood. This clonotype was sampled from a man aged 50 or older with acute or convalescent COVID-19. The CDR3 nucleotides are TGTGCCAGCAGATTCCCGGGACAGGGAATAGATACGCAGTATTTT. This sequence encodes CASRFPGQGIDTQYF.